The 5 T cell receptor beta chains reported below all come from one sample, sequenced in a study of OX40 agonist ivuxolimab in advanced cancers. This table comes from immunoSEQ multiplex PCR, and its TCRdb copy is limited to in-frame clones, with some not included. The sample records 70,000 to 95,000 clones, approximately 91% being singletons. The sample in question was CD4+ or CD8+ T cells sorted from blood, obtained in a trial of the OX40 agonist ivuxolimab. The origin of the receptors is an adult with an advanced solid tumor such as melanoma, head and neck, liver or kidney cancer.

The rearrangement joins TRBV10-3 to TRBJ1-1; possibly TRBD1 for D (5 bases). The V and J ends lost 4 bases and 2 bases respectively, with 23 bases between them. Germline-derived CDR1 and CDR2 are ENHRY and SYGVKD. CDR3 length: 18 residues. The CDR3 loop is CAISGGFQGSKGNTEAFF. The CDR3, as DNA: TGTGCCATCAGTGGGGGCTTTCAGGGATCTAAAGGAAACACTGAAGCTTTCTTT.

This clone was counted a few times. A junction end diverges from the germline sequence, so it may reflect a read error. CDR3 sequence: CASSPFGRAYEQYF. The CDR3 DNA follows: TGTGCCAGCAGTCCTTTCGGGAGGGCCTATGAGCAGTACTTC. The genes are TRBV28 and TRBJ2-7, with 8 bases fitting TRBD2. This CDR3 is built from 14 residues. Germline values: CDR1 MDHEN, CDR2 SYDVKM.

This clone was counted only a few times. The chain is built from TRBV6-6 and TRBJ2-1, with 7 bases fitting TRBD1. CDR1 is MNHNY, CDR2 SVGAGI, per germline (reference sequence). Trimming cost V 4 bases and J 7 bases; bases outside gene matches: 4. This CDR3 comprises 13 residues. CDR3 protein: CASSSTRGNEQFF. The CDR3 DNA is TGTGCCAGCAGTTCTACCAGGGGGAATGAGCAGTTCTTC.

The CDR3 bases are TGTGCCAGCAGACGGACAGGGCCCCCTGGGGATGAAGCTTTCTTT. The encoded protein is CASRRTGPPGDEAFF. The V gene is TRBV2, the J gene TRBJ1-1, with 8 bases matching TRBD1. CDR3 length: 15 residues. The ends lost 6 bases at V and 7 bases at J; junction bases unmatched: 13. The germline gives CDR1 SNHLY, CDR2 FYNNEI.

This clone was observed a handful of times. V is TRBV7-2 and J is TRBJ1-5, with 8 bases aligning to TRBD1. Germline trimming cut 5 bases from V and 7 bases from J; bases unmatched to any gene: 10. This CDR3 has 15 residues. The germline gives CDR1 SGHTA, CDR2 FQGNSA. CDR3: CASSPRQGRGQPQHF. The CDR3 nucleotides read TGTGCCAGCAGCCCCAGACAGGGGCGGGGGCAGCCCCAGCATTTT.